Below, 18 T cell receptor beta chains from the same sample are listed, as sequenced in a study of STAT5B mutations in CD4+ large granular lymphocyte leukemia. Assay: immunoSEQ multiplex PCR; the TCRdb copy retains only in-frame clones and omits some. Of roughly 41,000 clones in the sample, around 75% were seen once. Sample: CD4+ T cells from blood buffy coats. Receptor source: a human donor in good health.

The V and J genes are TRBV11-1 and TRBJ2-1, with D perhaps matching TRBD2 (6 bases). The V gene's germline CDR1 is SGHAT and CDR2 FQDESV (reference sequence). The CDR3 contains 15 residues. V lost 4 bases and J 0 bases, leaving 10 bases between the germline ends. The CDR3 here is CASSYSGTSYNEQFF. For the CDR3, the DNA is TGTGCCAGCAGCTATAGCGGTACCTCCTACAATGAGCAGTTCTTC.

This clone was counted only a few times. J is TRBJ1-1 and V is TRBV14, with D possibly TRBD1 on 6 matching bases. V lost 4 bases and J lost 1, with 10 bases in between. This CDR3 has 14 amino acids. Germline assignment: CDR1 SGHDN and CDR2 FVKESK. This chain's CDR3 is CASSPQTGNTEAFF. The CDR3 DNA reads as TGTGCCAGCAGCCCTCAGACAGGGAACACTGAAGCTTTCTTT.

V usage is TRBV19 and J usage is TRBJ1-3, with D possibly matching TRBD1 (5 bases). The germline CDR1 and CDR2 sequences are LNHDA and SQIVND (reference sequence). The V end was cut by 7 bases, the J end by 4 bases, with 20 bases between. The CDR3 totals 16 residues. In nucleotides, the CDR3 is TGTGCCAGTACCCTATCCGGGACGGTGGTGGGAAACACCATATATTTT. Translation: CASTLSGTVVGNTIYF. Full variable domain (outside the CDR3, taken from reference TRBV19 and TRBJ1-3): DGGITQSPKYLFRKEGQNVTLSCEQNLNHDAMYWYRQDPGQGLRLIYYSQIVNDFQKGDIAEGYSVSREKKESFPLTVTSAQKNPTAFYLCASTLSGTVVGNTIYFGEGSWLTVV.

This rearrangement joins TRBV29-1 to TRBJ2-1; TRBD2 matches 12 bases. The length of the CDR3 is 13 residues. The V gene end was trimmed by 7 bases and the J gene end by 4 bases; junction bases not matched to a gene: 2. Germline V gene sequence: CDR1 SQVTM, CDR2 ANQGSEA. The CDR3 DNA follows: TGCAGCGCTGGGACTAGCGGGTACAATGAGCAGTTCTTC. Protein sequence: CSAGTSGYNEQFF.

CDR3 residues: CASRPGGAWGEKLFF. In DNA, the CDR3 is TGTGCCAGCAGACCCGGGGGGGCGTGGGGTGAAAAACTGTTTTTT. The chain recombines TRBV6-5 with TRBJ1-4; weak D call: TRBD1 (6 bases). This CDR3 has 15 residues. V gave up 6 bases and J gave up 7 bases, with 18 bases separating them. Germline V gene sequence: CDR1 MNHEY, CDR2 SVGAGI.

This clone was seen more than once but under ten times. CDR3 sequence (DNA): TGTGCCAGCAGCTTAGGGGACAGCTTTTTGAACACTGAAGCTTTCTTT. It specifies CASSLGDSFLNTEAFF. The genes are TRBV7-9 and TRBJ1-1; 7 positions match TRBD1. Trimming took 1 base from V and 0 from J; bases not matched to a gene: 5. Germline CDR1 and CDR2: SEHNR and FQNEAQ (reference sequence). The CDR3 runs to 16 residues. Based on the CDR3 plus reference TRBV7-9 and TRBJ1-1, the full variable domain is DTGVSQNPRHKITKRGQNVTFRCDPISEHNRLYWYRQTLGQGPEFLTYFQNEAQLEKSRLLSDRFSAERPKGSFSTLEIQRTEQGDSAMYLCASSLGDSFLNTEAFFGQGTRLTVV.

The chain has TRBV21-1 and TRBJ1-2. TRBV21-1 is termed a pseudogene. The CDR3 loop spans 13 amino acids. In nucleotides, the CDR3 is TGTGCCAGCAGCATCTGGACGTTGTATGGCTACACCTTC. Translated: CASSIWTLYGYTF.

V gene TRBV5-1 combines with J gene TRBJ2-7, with D hard to call. V lost 2 bases to trimming and J lost 2 bases, with 5 bases between them. Per germline, CDR1 SGHRS and CDR2 YFSETQ. The CDR3 loop spans 12 amino acids. Here the CDR3 reads CASSLNAYEQYF. The CDR3 DNA is TGCGCCAGCAGCTTAAATGCCTACGAGCAGTACTTC.

The rearrangement uses TRBV7-2 and TRBJ2-3; 12 nucleotides agree with TRBD2. Germline lookup yields CDR1 SGHTA and CDR2 FQGNSA. Trimming removed 2 bases from V and 7 bases from J; junction bases left unmatched: 7. This CDR3 comprises 16 residues. As DNA, the CDR3 is TGTGCCAGCAGCTTACCAGGACTAGCGGGACGAAATACGCAGTATTTT. Protein: CASSLPGLAGRNTQYF.

The V call is TRBV7-2, the J call TRBJ2-5; D may be TRBD1 (5 bases). Germline CDR1 is SGHTA and CDR2 is FQGNSA. V shed 1 base and J shed 5 bases, with 14 bases lying between them. This CDR3 has 15 amino acids. CDR3 nucleotide sequence: TGTGCCAGCAGCTTAGGAGGTCAAGGGGCTGAGACCCAGTACTTC. This translates into CASSLGGQGAETQYF.

This rearrangement joins TRBV5-1 to TRBJ2-3; 7 nucleotides match TRBD2. J was trimmed by 2 bases and V by 4 bases; bases with no gene match: 4. This CDR3 has 14 residues. The germline gives CDR1 SGHRS, CDR2 YFSETQ. The CDR3 coding sequence is TGCGCCAGCAGCAAGGGACTAACCACAGATACGCAGTATTTT. Translation gives CASSKGLTTDTQYF.

The chain links TRBV7-8 to TRBJ1-1, with D maybe TRBD1 (6 bases). The ends were cut back, 2 bases at V and 6 bases at J, with 16 bases in the middle. This CDR3 comprises 15 residues. Germline V gene lookup returns CDR1 SGHVS and CDR2 FQNEAQ. CDR3 in amino acids: CASSLRSGVGAEAFF. CDR3 nucleotides: TGTGCCAGCAGCTTAAGGTCAGGGGTGGGCGCTGAAGCTTTCTTT.

The V call is TRBV5-4, the J call TRBJ2-3; D is undetermined. The germline V and J ends were trimmed by 0 bases and 1 base, with 9 bases remaining between them. The CDR3 has 15 residues. The germline CDR1 and CDR2 sequences are SGHNT and YYREEE (reference sequence). The CDR3 reads CASSLAGAGTDTQYF. In DNA, the CDR3 is TGTGCCAGCAGCTTGGCGGGCGCAGGCACAGATACGCAGTATTTT.

This chain links TRBV29-1 with TRBJ2-7; 8 nucleotides agree with TRBD1. V gave up 5 bases and J gave up 3 bases; unmatched junction bases: 6. From germline, CDR1 is SQVTM and CDR2 ANQGSEA. The CDR3 covers 13 residues. The CDR3 region has the DNA TGCAGCGTTAGAGGACAGGGCCTCTACGAGCAGTACTTC. Protein sequence: CSVRGQGLYEQYF.

This clone was observed a single time. This chain joins TRBV7-2 and TRBJ2-3, with D possibly being TRBD2 (5 bases). The CDR3 has 14 residues. Trimming stripped 4 bases from V and 3 bases from J, with 11 bases between. CDR1 is SGHTA, CDR2 FQGNSA, per germline. The CDR3 sequence: CASSSDSSTDTQYF. The CDR3, as DNA: TGTGCCAGCAGCTCGGACTCCTCAACAGATACGCAGTATTTT. Full variable domain (rest looked up from reference TRBV7-2 and TRBJ2-3): GAGVSQSPSNKVTEKGKDVELRCDPISGHTALYWYRQSLGQGLEFLIYFQGNSAPDKSGLPSDRFSAERTGGSVSTLTIQRTQQEDSAVYLCASSSDSSTDTQYFGPGTRLTVL.

This clone was detected a few times. The chain couples TRBV4-1 to TRBJ1-6, with 7 bases identical to TRBD1. The V gene's germline CDR1 is MGHRA and CDR2 YSYEKL. The V gene end was trimmed by 0 bases and the J gene end by 10 bases; junction bases not matched to a gene: 12. This CDR3 has 17 amino acids. The CDR3 region is CASSQERSGTEGSPLHF. DNA for the CDR3: TGCGCCAGCAGCCAAGAGCGTAGCGGGACAGAGGGGTCACCCCTCCACTTT.

The chain carries TRBV7-2 and TRBJ1-5, with D possibly TRBD1 on 6 matching bases. Per germline, CDR1 SGHTA and CDR2 FQGNSA. V shed 2 bases and J shed 2 bases, with 13 bases lying between them. The CDR3 has 16 residues. CDR3 in DNA: TGTGCCAGCAGCTTAATTTCGGGGGCGGGCAATCAGCCCCAGCATTTT. Translation gives CASSLISGAGNQPQHF.

Of note for this clone: The conserved phenylalanine or tryptophan normally closing the CDR3 is absent here, so this likely arose from a read error. The limits of the CDR3 on the DNA are not certain, so only TCRdb's listed CDR3 is given. The V call is TRBV5-4, the J call TRBJ2-3. The CDR3 is made up of 14 amino acids, end residues included. Germline CDR1 SGHNT, CDR2 YYREEE (reference sequence). The CDR3 region is CASSYGIGPPIDLV.